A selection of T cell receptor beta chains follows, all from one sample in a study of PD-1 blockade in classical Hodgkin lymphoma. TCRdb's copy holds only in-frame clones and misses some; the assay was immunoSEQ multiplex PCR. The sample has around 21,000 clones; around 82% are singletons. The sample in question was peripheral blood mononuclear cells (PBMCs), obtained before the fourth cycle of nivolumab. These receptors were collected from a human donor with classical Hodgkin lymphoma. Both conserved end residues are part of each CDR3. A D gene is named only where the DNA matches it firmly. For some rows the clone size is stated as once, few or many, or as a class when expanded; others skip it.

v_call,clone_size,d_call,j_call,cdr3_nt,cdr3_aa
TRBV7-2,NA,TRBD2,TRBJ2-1,TGTGCCAGCAGCTCTCCCTTTGCGGGAGGGCGGTTCTTC,CASSSPFAGGRFF
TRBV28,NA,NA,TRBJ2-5,TGTGCCAGCAGTTTTCGGGGCCTGGAGGTAGGAGAGACCCAGTACTTC,CASSFRGLEVGETQYF
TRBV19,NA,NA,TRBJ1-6,TGTGCCAGTAGTCCTCGAGAGAGGCCTTCACCCCTCCACTTT,CASSPRERPSPLHF
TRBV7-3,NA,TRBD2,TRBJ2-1,TGTGCCAGCAGCCAGACTAGCGGGAATTTCTATGAGCAGTTCTTC,CASSQTSGNFYEQFF
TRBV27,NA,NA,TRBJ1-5,TGTGCCAGCACCCTTTTCAATCAGCCCCAGCATTTT,CASTLFNQPQHF
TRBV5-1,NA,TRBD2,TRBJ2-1,TGCGCCAGCAGCCCAGGGTTGGTAGCGGGGTCCAATGAGCAGTTCTTC,CASSPGLVAGSNEQFF
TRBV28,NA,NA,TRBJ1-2,TGTGCCAGCAGTTTCCTTATGCTCGAGACAGGCCCGAAGGGTAACTATGGCTACACCTTC,CASSFLMLETGPKGNYGYTF
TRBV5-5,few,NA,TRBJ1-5,TGTGCCAGCAGCTTTTTAAGGGGACAGCCCCAGCATTTT,CASSFLRGQPQHF
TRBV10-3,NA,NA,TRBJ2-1,TGTGCCATCAGTGATTTAGCGAGCTCCTACAATGAGCAGTTCTTC,CAISDLASSYNEQFF
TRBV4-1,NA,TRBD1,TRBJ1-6,TGCGCCAGCAGCGAGTGGCCGGGACAGGGCGCCAGCTCCTATAATTCACCCCTCCACTTT,CASSEWPGQGASSYNSPLHF
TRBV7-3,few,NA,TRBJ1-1,TGTGCCAGCAGCCCCGGAGGAACTGAAGCTTTCTTT,CASSPGGTEAFF
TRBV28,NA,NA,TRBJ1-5,TGTGCCAGCAGTTCCTCGGCTAGGGAGCCCCAGCATTTT,CASSSSAREPQHF
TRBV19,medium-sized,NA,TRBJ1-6,TGTGCCAGTAGTAATCCTGTTTCACCCCTCCACTTT,CASSNPVSPLHF
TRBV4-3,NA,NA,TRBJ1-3,TGCGCCAGCAGCCAATCCGGACAGTTGAGCTCTGGAAACACCATATATTTT,CASSQSGQLSSGNTIYF
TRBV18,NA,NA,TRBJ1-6,TGTGCCAGCTCACGGGACCGTGACTATAATTCACCCCTCCACTTT,CASSRDRDYNSPLHF
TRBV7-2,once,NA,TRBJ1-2,TGTGCCAGCAGACTACCGGGGGCTCCCTATGGCTACACCTTC,CASRLPGAPYGYTF
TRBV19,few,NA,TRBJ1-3,TGTGCCAGTAGTATCCTAGGGCGTCTTCCTGGAAACACCATATATTTT,CASSILGRLPGNTIYF
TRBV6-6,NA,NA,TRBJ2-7,TGTGCCAGCAGTCATGACAATCCCTACGAGCAGTACTTC,CASSHDNPYEQYF
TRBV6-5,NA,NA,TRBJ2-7,TGTGCCAGCAGGCGAATGGACAGTGCCTACGAGCAGTACTTC,CASRRMDSAYEQYF
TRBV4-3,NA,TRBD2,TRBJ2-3,TGCGCCAGCAGCCGTTGGGCACTAGCGGATTCTAGCACAGATACGCAGTATTTT,CASSRWALADSSTDTQYF
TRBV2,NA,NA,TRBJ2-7,TGTGCCAGCACCAGACAGCGAACCTACGAGCAGTACTTC,CASTRQRTYEQYF
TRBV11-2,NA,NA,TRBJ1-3,TGTGCCAGCAGCCTGCGGACCCCAAACACCATATATTTT,CASSLRTPNTIYF
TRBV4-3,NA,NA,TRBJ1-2,TGCGCCAGCAGCCAAGATTCCGCGGCAGCCCTCTATGGCTACACCTTC,CASSQDSAAALYGYTF
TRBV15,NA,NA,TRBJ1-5,TGTGCCACCAGCAGAGACCCAGGGCACAATCAGCCCCAGCATTTT,CATSRDPGHNQPQHF
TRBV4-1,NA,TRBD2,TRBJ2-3,TGCGCCAGCAGCCAAACGACTAGCGGGGGGGCGACAGATACGCAGTATTTT,CASSQTTSGGATDTQYF
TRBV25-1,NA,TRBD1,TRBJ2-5,TGTGCCAGCAGTTCAAATTGGGGACAGGGGGACCAAGAGACCCAGTACTTC,CASSSNWGQGDQETQYF
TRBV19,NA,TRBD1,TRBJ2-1,TGTGCCAGTAGTATACAGGGGGCGCGGGGCAATGAGCAGTTCTTC,CASSIQGARGNEQFF
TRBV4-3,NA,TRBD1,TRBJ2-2,TGCGCCAGCAGCCAAGGAAGGGTTATTCAGGGACAGGGAGAAACTAACACCGGGGAGCTGTTTTTT,CASSQGRVIQGQGETNTGELFF
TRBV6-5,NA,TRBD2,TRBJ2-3,TGTGCCAGCAGTTACTCGGCTCTAGCGGGAGGAGATACGCAGTATTTT,CASSYSALAGGDTQYF
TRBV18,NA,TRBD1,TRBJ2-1,TGTGCCAGCTCACCCTCAGGGGGCGGAGGCTACAATGAGCAGTTCTTC,CASSPSGGGGYNEQFF
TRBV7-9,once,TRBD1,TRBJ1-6,TGTGCCAGCCGTCGGGACAGGGGAACTAATTCACCCCTCCACTTT,CASRRDRGTNSPLHF